The 24 T cell receptor beta chains below come from one sample, sequenced in a study of response to subunit inactivated influenza vaccine. TCRdb re-analysed the RT-PCR reads in MiXCR, keeping a single row per CDR3 protein. The sample yields 650,000 to 800,000 distinct CDR3 sequences, around 13% seen once. The source was PBMCs from blood, collected 14 to 15 days before vaccination. These receptors were collected from a man aged 50 to 60 who received an inactivated influenza vaccine.

The sample holds a few counts of this clonotype. The chain joins TRBV2 to TRBJ2-2, with D perhaps matching TRBD1 or TRBD2 (7 bases each). Trimming pared 7 bases from V and 2 bases from J, leaving 20 bases between. This CDR3 region has 17 residues. Germline V CDR1 and CDR2: SNHLY, FYNNEI. The CDR3 DNA reads TGTGCCAGCACTCCCGCGTGGGAGGGGGCCAACACCGGGGAGCTGTTTTTT. It encodes CASTPAWEGANTGELFF.

This clonotype was found a few times. The chain employs TRBV5-1 and TRBJ2-6, with D perhaps matching TRBD1 (6 bases). The CDR3 contains 17 residues. The germline V gene encodes CDR1 SGHRS and CDR2 YFSETQ. Trimming pared 4 bases from V and 0 bases from J, leaving 14 bases between. The chain's CDR3 is CASSPGQSSSGANVLTF. Written as DNA, the CDR3 is TGCGCCAGCAGCCCCGGACAGTCCTCCTCTGGGGCCAACGTCCTGACTTTC.

The chain is built from TRBV15 and TRBJ1-6; 10 nucleotides align to TRBD1. V lost 3 bases, J lost 7 bases, and 6 bases stayed unmatched. Germline assignment: CDR1 LNHNV and CDR2 YYDKDF (reference sequence). The CDR3 sequence is 16 residues long. CDR3 residues: CATSRGTGVANSPLHF. CDR3 nucleotides: TGTGCCACCAGCAGGGGGACAGGGGTGGCAAATTCACCCCTCCACTTT.

This clonotype was found a few times. V is TRBV2 and J is TRBJ2-3; D gene unclear. Per the germline V gene, CDR1 is SNHLY and CDR2 is FYNNEI. The length of the CDR3 is 12 residues. V was cut by 6 bases and J by 2 bases, with 6 bases left in between. The CDR3 is CASSRTTDTQYF. In nucleotides, the CDR3 is TGTGCCAGCAGCAGGACCACAGATACGCAGTATTTT.

This clonotype has only a few counts. The V call is TRBV5-1, the J call TRBJ2-2; no clear D. This CDR3 contains 15 residues. With 2 bases removed from V and 0 bases from J, the gap between germline ends came to 8 bases. Germline CDR1 SGHRS, CDR2 YFSETQ. CDR3 bases: TGCGCCAGCAGCTTACCTGGGGCGAACACCGGGGAGCTGTTTTTT. Translating it yields CASSLPGANTGELFF.

The sample holds many counts of this clonotype. The V call is TRBV12-3 or TRBV12-4, the J call TRBJ2-2; tentatively, D is TRBD1 (5 bases). The CDR3 is made up of 14 amino acids. Between the trimmed V and J ends, which lost 6 bases and 4 bases, there was a span of 12 bases. In DNA, the CDR3 is TGTGCCAGCAGAGACAGAAGGGGCACCGGGGAGCTGTTTTTT. This sequence encodes CASRDRRGTGELFF.

This clonotype turned up a few times. V and J are TRBV30 and TRBJ2-1; the match to TRBD2 covers 12 bases. The CDR3 is made up of 18 amino acids. Germline lookup yields CDR1 GTSNPN and CDR2 SVGIG (reference sequence). J gave up 0 bases and V 3 bases, and 9 bases lay outside the gene matches. The CDR3 here is CAWRLAGGSSSSYNEQFF. DNA for the CDR3: TGTGCCTGGAGACTAGCGGGGGGCTCCTCGAGCTCCTACAATGAGCAGTTCTTC.

This clonotype has at least ten counts. The chain joins TRBV4-3 to TRBJ2-7, with D hard to call. This CDR3 is 14 amino acids long. Per the germline V gene, CDR1 is LGHNA and CDR2 is YSLEER. V was shortened by 3 bases and J by 1 base, with 10 bases between the two germline ends. The CDR3 loop reads CASSHPGRSYEQYF. The DNA for the CDR3 is TGCGCCAGCAGCCACCCCGGGCGGTCCTACGAGCAGTACTTC.

The chain uses TRBV4-3 and TRBJ2-1, with TRBD2 identical over 10 bases. This CDR3 comprises 16 residues. In germline, CDR1 is LGHNA, CDR2 YSLEER. The junction had 10 bases not matched to a gene; V was cut back by 1 base and J by 10 bases. The CDR3 DNA sequence: TGCGCCAGCAGCCAAGGTCTAGCGGGAGATCTCCCGGAGCAGTTCTTC. Translated: CASSQGLAGDLPEQFF.

A few counts support this clonotype. This chain connects TRBV7-2 to TRBJ1-1; a weak D match, TRBD1 (6 bases). Germline values: CDR1 SGHTA, CDR2 FQGNSA. CDR3 length: 15 residues. V was pared by 1 base and J by 4 bases, with 13 bases between. Written as DNA, the CDR3 is TGTGCCAGCAGCTTAGAGGTGGGCAGGGGCACTGAAGCTTTCTTT. This translates into CASSLEVGRGTEAFF.

This sequence joins TRBV29-1 and TRBJ2-1, with unresolved D. Trimming stripped 0 bases from V and 8 bases from J, with 20 bases between. Germline V gives CDR1 SQVTM, CDR2 ANQGSEA. The CDR3 is 16 residues long. The CDR3, as DNA: TGCAGCGTTGAAGATGCCTATTGGTCCCGAGGCGATGAGCAGTTCTTC. Translation: CSVEDAYWSRGDEQFF.

The rearrangement uses TRBV30 and TRBJ2-3, with 7 bases that match TRBD1. Germline values: CDR1 GTSNPN, CDR2 SVGIG (reference sequence). This CDR3 comprises 12 residues. The V segment lost 1 base and the J segment 9 bases; nucleotides outside the gene matches: 4. CDR3 nucleotides: TGTGCCTGGAGTGCTGACAGGGTCACGCAGTATTTT. Translation gives CAWSADRVTQYF. Variable domain in full (rest from reference TRBV30 and TRBJ2-3): SQTIHQWPATLVQPVGSPLSLECTVEGTSNPNLYWYRQAAGRGLQLLFYSVGIGQISSEVPQNLSASRPQDRQFILSSKKLLLSDSGFYLCAWSADRVTQYFGPGTRLTVL.

The V and J genes are TRBV14 and TRBJ2-1, with D unresolved. There are 17 residues in the CDR3. V shed 1 base and J shed 3 bases, with 16 bases lying between them. Germline assignment: CDR1 SGHDN and CDR2 FVKESK. CDR3 amino acids: CASSQGAQSIDYNEQFF. For the CDR3, the DNA is TGTGCCAGCAGCCAAGGAGCACAATCGATTGACTACAATGAGCAGTTCTTC.

The chain uses TRBV4-2 and TRBJ2-7, with 9 bases matching TRBD2. Germline V lookup: CDR1 LGHNA, CDR2 YNFKEQ. The CDR3 spans 17 residues. V lost 2 bases, J lost 6 bases, and 14 bases stayed unmatched. The CDR3 loop is CASSQTPGTSLTREQYF. CDR3 nucleotide sequence: TGTGCCAGCAGCCAAACACCCGGGACTAGCCTAACTCGCGAGCAGTACTTC.

In its sample, this clonotype was seen many times. This sequence joins TRBV29-1 and TRBJ2-2; D is perhaps TRBD2 (6 bases). V lost 2 bases and J lost 5, with 9 bases in between. The germline gives CDR1 SQVTM, CDR2 ANQGSEA. This CDR3 is 13 amino acids long. CDR3 sequence (DNA): TGCAGCGTTGAACGGGACTCAACCGGGGAGCTGTTTTTT. Translated: CSVERDSTGELFF.

In regard to this clonotype: One base away lies a much larger clone, so this may be a sequencing read error. The CDR3 reads CASSTTSGGWYEQFF. CDR3 DNA: TGTGCCAGCAGCACAACTAGCGGGGGTTGGTATGAGCAGTTCTTC. The J gene is TRBJ2-1, the V gene TRBV7-6, with 11 nucleotides matching TRBD2. The germline gives CDR1 SGHVS, CDR2 FNYEAQ. The CDR3 runs 15 residues. V shed 5 bases and J 8 bases; nucleotides not matched to a gene: 8.

This clonotype was seen at least ten times. This rearrangement joins TRBV4-2 to TRBJ2-4; TRBD2 matches at 9 bases. Losses at the gene ends were 1 base for V and 8 bases for J; bases not matched to a gene: 12. In germline, CDR1 is LGHNA, CDR2 YNFKEQ. This CDR3 has 17 residues. CDR3 sequence reads: CASSQGLEAGGRDIQYF. The CDR3, as DNA: TGTGCCAGCAGCCAAGGACTGGAGGCGGGGGGGCGGGACATTCAGTACTTC.

This clonotype has just a few counts. The chain couples TRBV5-1 to TRBJ1-2; D gene uncertain. The CDR3 is 15 amino acids. Trimming removed 2 bases from V and 2 bases from J, with 13 bases in between. Germline CDR1 reads SGHRS; CDR2 reads YFSETQ. The CDR3 here is CASSFQSTGNYGYTF. CDR3 nucleotide sequence: TGCGCCAGCAGCTTCCAATCGACGGGGAACTATGGCTACACCTTC.

This clonotype has a handful of counts. The CDR3 DNA reads as TGTGCCAGCAGCCCTCCGGGGGGCGTACGCCAAGAGACCCAGTACTTC. Translation gives CASSPPGGVRQETQYF. The chain joins TRBV5-6 to TRBJ2-5, with D perhaps TRBD2 (7 bases). Between the trimmed V and J ends, which lost 4 bases and 1 base, there was a span of 17 bases. There are 16 residues in the CDR3. Germline CDR1 reads SGHDT; CDR2 reads YYEEEE. The whole variable domain, filled in from reference TRBV5-6 and TRBJ2-5, reads DAGVTQSPTHLIKTRGQQVTLRCSPKSGHDTVSWYQQALGQGPQFIFQYYEEEERQRGNFPDRFSGHQFPNYSSELNVNALLLGDSALYLCASSPPGGVRQETQYFGPGTRLLVL.

This clonotype was recorded a few times. This chain joins TRBV30 and TRBJ1-1; D is ambiguous. This CDR3 is 11 amino acids long. V was cut by 2 bases and J by 9 bases, with 10 bases left in between. From germline, CDR1 is GTSNPN and CDR2 SVGIG (reference sequence). DNA of the CDR3: TGTGCCTGGAGTTTCGGGAGTCAAGCTTTCTTT. This encodes CAWSFGSQAFF.

This clonotype occurred many times. This chain connects TRBV7-3 to TRBJ2-1; 7 bases are shared with TRBD2. This CDR3 spans 15 amino acids. Germline V gene data show CDR1 as SGHTA and CDR2 as FQGTGA. V lost 2 bases, J lost 5 bases, and 6 bases stayed unmatched. The CDR3 spells CASSLEASGNNEQFF. CDR3 DNA sequence: TGTGCCAGCAGCTTAGAGGCTAGCGGAAACAATGAGCAGTTCTTC.

In DNA form, the CDR3 reads TGTGCCATCAGTGATCAGCGGGGAAGAAAGACTAGCTCCTACGAGCAGTACTTC. Its protein product is CAISDQRGRKTSSYEQYF. This sequence joins TRBV10-3 and TRBJ2-7; TRBD2 aligns across 7 bases. Trimming removed 3 bases from V and 0 bases from J; junction bases left unmatched: 14. The germline V gene has CDR1 ENHRY and CDR2 SYGVKD. The CDR3 runs to 18 residues.

The chain recombines TRBV7-7 with TRBJ2-5; TRBD2 matches at 11 bases. The V gene's germline CDR1 is SSHAT and CDR2 FNYEAQ (reference sequence). V trimming: 6 bases; J trimming: 1 base; junction bases outside the gene matches: 4. The CDR3 totals 15 residues. CDR3 in DNA: TGTGCCAGCAGTAGGACTAGCGGGCCCCAAGAGACCCAGTACTTC. Translated: CASSRTSGPQETQYF.

V usage is TRBV2 and J usage is TRBJ2-1, with D perhaps matching TRBD1 or TRBD2 (6 bases each). This CDR3 is built from 13 residues. Trimming shortened V by 7 bases and J by 4 bases, and 11 bases separated the two germline ends. CDR1 and CDR2 from the germline V gene are SNHLY and FYNNEI. The CDR3 region is CASTEGGYNEQFF. The CDR3 nucleotides are TGTGCCAGCACCGAGGGGGGATACAATGAGCAGTTCTTC.